Listed below are T cell receptor beta chains from one sample, sequenced in a study of CD8+ T cells in alopecia areata. Repertoires were generated with immunoSEQ multiplex PCR, while TCRdb's copy carries only in-frame clones and drops some. The sample shows roughly 120,000 clones, approximately 58% of them seen only once. Sequenced input: CD4+ T cells sorted from blood. These receptors all come from a human donor in good health. The CDR3 runs from the conserved cysteine through the conserved F or W. Fields, in order: CDR3 length, clone size, V gene, D gene, J gene, CDR3 DNA, CDR3 protein. A D gene is named only where the DNA matches it firmly. Only part of the rows carry a size: once, few, many, or a class if the clone is expanded.

12	NA	TRBV30	NA	TRBJ1-4	TGTGCCCAGAACGAGGGTCATGAAAAACTGTTTTTT	CAQNEGHEKLFF
15	NA	TRBV6-5	TRBD1	TRBJ1-2	TGTGCCAGCAGTATTCGAGGACAGGGGACCTATGGCTACACCTTC	CASSIRGQGTYGYTF
13	NA	TRBV13	NA	TRBJ2-7	TGTGCCAGCAGCTTGCCTACACGCTACGAGCAGTACTTC	CASSLPTRYEQYF
16	NA	TRBV15	NA	TRBJ2-2	TGTGCCACCAGCAACAGTGTTAAATCGAACACCGGGGAGCTGTTTTTT	CATSNSVKSNTGELFF
13	NA	TRBV6-1	NA	TRBJ1-1	TGTGCCAGCAGTGAAGGTGGCATCTTAGAAGCTTTCTTT	CASSEGGILEAFF
13	NA	TRBV15	NA	TRBJ1-6	TGTGCCACCAGCAGAGACTCAAGTTCACCCCTCCACTTT	CATSRDSSSPLHF
13	few	TRBV29-1	NA	TRBJ2-3	TGCAGCGTTGAGCCGAACAGGGCAGATACGCAGTATTTT	CSVEPNRADTQYF
12	once	TRBV2	NA	TRBJ2-3	TGTGCCAGCGTGGTAGTAGCAGATACGCAGTATTTT	CASVVVADTQYF
15	NA	TRBV7-9	NA	TRBJ2-2	TGTGCCACCAAGCCTTACGGGACAAACACCGGGGAGCTGTTTTTT	CATKPYGTNTGELFF
15	NA	TRBV5-4	TRBD1	TRBJ1-6	TGTGCCAGCAGCTTGAACAGGGGGAATAATTCACCCCTCCACTTT	CASSLNRGNNSPLHF
13	NA	TRBV29-1	NA	TRBJ1-1	TGCAGCGCCGAGGGAACGGCGAACACTGAAGCTTTCTTT	CSAEGTANTEAFF
16	NA	TRBV30	NA	TRBJ1-2	TGTGCCTGGCAATCCCGGGACCCTACGGCACGGGGTGGCTACACCTTC	CAWQSRDPTARGGYTF
17	once	TRBV18	NA	TRBJ2-4	TGTGCCAGCTCACCACGGTCGGGTAACTTGGCCAAAAACATTCAGTACTTC	CASSPRSGNLAKNIQYF
13	NA	TRBV5-4	NA	TRBJ2-5	TGTGCCAGCAGCCTGGGCATGCAAGAGACCCAGTACTTC	CASSLGMQETQYF
12	NA	TRBV7-8	TRBD1	TRBJ1-1	TGTGCCAGCAGCGAAGACAGGGTTGAAGCTTTCTTT	CASSEDRVEAFF
15	once	TRBV7-3	TRBD1	TRBJ1-5	TGTGCCAGCAGCCGTGACAGGGAGGGCAATCAGCCCCAGCATTTT	CASSRDREGNQPQHF
14	NA	TRBV2	NA	TRBJ2-3	TGTGCCACAAAGCAGGTAGCAGGAACAGATACGCAGTATTTT	CATKQVAGTDTQYF
17	NA	TRBV5-1	NA	TRBJ1-1	TGCGCCAGCAGCCCTTCCCCCGGGGGGGATCAGAACACTGAAGCTTTCTTT	CASSPSPGGDQNTEAFF
14	few	TRBV5-4	NA	TRBJ2-7	TGTGCCAGCAGCTTAAATGGGCAGAACTACGAGCAGTACTTC	CASSLNGQNYEQYF
14	NA	TRBV28	NA	TRBJ1-2	TGTGCCAGCAGTTTCCTTCGGGGGGGCTATGGCTACACCTTC	CASSFLRGGYGYTF
15	NA	TRBV29-1	TRBD1	TRBJ1-1	TGCAGCGTTGTTGGAGGGGGCGGCTGGAACACTGAAGCTTTCTTT	CSVVGGGGWNTEAFF
16	NA	TRBV5-4	NA	TRBJ2-2	TGTGCCAGCAGCTTATCTTGGGCCCAAAACACCGGGGAGCTGTTTTTT	CASSLSWAQNTGELFF
14	NA	TRBV27	NA	TRBJ1-1	TGTGCCAGCACCCTAAGGCAGGGCCGCACTGAAGCTTTCTTT	CASTLRQGRTEAFF
14	NA	TRBV27	NA	TRBJ1-4	TGTGCCAGCAGCGAAGCGAGGGCTAATGAAAAACTGTTTTTT	CASSEARANEKLFF
13	once	TRBV29-1	NA	TRBJ1-6	TGCAGCGTTTCGACATCCAACAATTCACCCCTCCACTTT	CSVSTSNNSPLHF
11	NA	TRBV5-6	NA	TRBJ2-5	TGTGCCAGCAGGGGCGGAGAGACCCAGTACTTC	CASRGGETQYF
16	NA	TRBV7-2	NA	TRBJ2-3	TGTGCCAGCACCCGCTGGGGGCGGGGAGAGGCAGATACGCAGTATTTT	CASTRWGRGEADTQYF
15	NA	TRBV6-6	NA	TRBJ1-1	TGTGCCAGCAGTTACACGAGGGAGGCGAACACTGAAGCTTTCTTT	CASSYTREANTEAFF
13	NA	TRBV7-2	NA	TRBJ2-7	TGTGCCAGCAGCCGTTCGGGCGACTACGAGCAGTACTTC	CASSRSGDYEQYF
16	NA	TRBV7-2	NA	TRBJ2-7	TGTGCCAGCAGCAAGGGCCCACTGACGGACAGAGGGGAGCAGTACTTC	CASSKGPLTDRGEQYF
14	NA	TRBV9	NA	TRBJ1-4	TGTGCCAGCAGCGGCAGCCCCTTGGGTGAAAAACTGTTTTTT	CASSGSPLGEKLFF
14	few	TRBV30	TRBD2	TRBJ2-7	TGTGCCTGGAAACCCCGGGGGGGCAGCTACGAGCAGTACTTC	CAWKPRGGSYEQYF
11	NA	TRBV7-7	NA	TRBJ2-5	TGTGCCAGCAGCTCGGGAGAGACCCAGTACTTC	CASSSGETQYF
15	NA	TRBV5-6	TRBD1	TRBJ2-7	TGTGCCAGCAGCCTCACCGGACAGGGGGCCTACGAGCAGTACTTC	CASSLTGQGAYEQYF
12	NA	TRBV30	TRBD1	TRBJ1-2	TGTGCCTGGAGTAACCGGGACAGCGGCTACACCTTC	CAWSNRDSGYTF
13	NA	TRBV11-2	NA	TRBJ1-2	TGTGCCAGCAGCCCCGGGATCTACTATGGCTACACCTTC	CASSPGIYYGYTF
16	NA	TRBV6-1	TRBD2	TRBJ2-3	TGTGCCAGCAGTGAACAAACGGGGGGGCCAAGAGATACGCAGTATTTT	CASSEQTGGPRDTQYF
15	NA	TRBV7-2	TRBD1	TRBJ1-3	TGTGCCAGCAGCGAATCGACAGGGTGGGGAAACACCATATATTTT	CASSESTGWGNTIYF
13	NA	TRBV19	NA	TRBJ2-7	TGTGCCAGTAAGGGCAGGCTTTCCTACGAGCAGTACTTC	CASKGRLSYEQYF
14	NA	TRBV5-1	TRBD1	TRBJ1-1	TGCGCCAGCAGCTTGGACAGGGGGAACACTGAAGCTTTCTTT	CASSLDRGNTEAFF
13	NA	TRBV5-8	NA	TRBJ1-5	TGTGCCAGCAGCTTGGGGGGGAGCCAGCCCCAGCATTTT	CASSLGGSQPQHF
14	once	TRBV6-5	TRBD1	TRBJ1-1	TGTGCCAGCAGTTCCCCGACAGGGGCCCCTGAAGCTTTCTTT	CASSSPTGAPEAFF